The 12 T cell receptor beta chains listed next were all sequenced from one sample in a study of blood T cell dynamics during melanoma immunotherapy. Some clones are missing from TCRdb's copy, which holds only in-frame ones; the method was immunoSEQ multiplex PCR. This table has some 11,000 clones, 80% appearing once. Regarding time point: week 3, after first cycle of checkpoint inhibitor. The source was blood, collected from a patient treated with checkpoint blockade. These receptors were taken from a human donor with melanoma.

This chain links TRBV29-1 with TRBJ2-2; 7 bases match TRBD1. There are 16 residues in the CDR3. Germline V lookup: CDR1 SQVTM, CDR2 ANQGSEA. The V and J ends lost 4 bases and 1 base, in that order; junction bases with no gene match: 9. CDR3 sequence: CSVGGEGAGNTGELFF. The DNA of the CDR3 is TGCAGCGTTGGAGGTGAGGGGGCCGGGAACACCGGGGAGCTGTTTTTT.

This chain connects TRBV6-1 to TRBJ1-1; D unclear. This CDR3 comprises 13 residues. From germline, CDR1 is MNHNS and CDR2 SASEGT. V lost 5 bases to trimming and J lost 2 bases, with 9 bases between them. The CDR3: CASSLSGNTEAFF. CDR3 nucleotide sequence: TGTGCCAGCAGTTTATCAGGTAACACTGAAGCTTTCTTT.

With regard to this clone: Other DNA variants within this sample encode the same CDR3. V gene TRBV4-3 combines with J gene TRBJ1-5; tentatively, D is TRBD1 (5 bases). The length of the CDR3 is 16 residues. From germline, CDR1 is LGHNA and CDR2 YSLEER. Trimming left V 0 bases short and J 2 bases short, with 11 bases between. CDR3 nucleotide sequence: TGCGCCAGCAGCCAAGATCGGGGGGTCCGCAATCAGCCCCAGCATTTT. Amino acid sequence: CASSQDRGVRNQPQHF.

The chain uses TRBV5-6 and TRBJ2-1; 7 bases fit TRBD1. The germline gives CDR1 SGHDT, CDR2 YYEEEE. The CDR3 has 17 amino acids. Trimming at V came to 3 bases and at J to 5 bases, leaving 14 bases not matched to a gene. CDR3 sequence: CASSSGTEYFVDNEQFF. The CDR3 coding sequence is TGTGCCAGCAGCTCCGGGACAGAGTATTTCGTGGACAATGAGCAGTTCTTC.

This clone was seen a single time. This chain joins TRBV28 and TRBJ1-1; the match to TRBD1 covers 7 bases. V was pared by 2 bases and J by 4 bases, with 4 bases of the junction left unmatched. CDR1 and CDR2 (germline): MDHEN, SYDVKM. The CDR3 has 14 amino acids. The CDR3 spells CASSLVRQGTEAFF. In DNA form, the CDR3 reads TGTGCCAGCAGTTTAGTTCGACAGGGCACTGAAGCTTTCTTT.

The DNA of the CDR3 is TGTGCCAGCAGCTTCGGCGGGGGCGAGAAACTGTTTTTT. Translated, it gives CASSFGGGEKLFF. The genes are TRBV7-9 and TRBJ1-4, with a tentative D call TRBD1 (6 bases). From germline, CDR1 is SEHNR and CDR2 FQNEAQ (reference sequence). The germline V and J ends were trimmed by 3 bases and 11 bases, with 13 bases remaining between them. This CDR3 contains 13 residues.

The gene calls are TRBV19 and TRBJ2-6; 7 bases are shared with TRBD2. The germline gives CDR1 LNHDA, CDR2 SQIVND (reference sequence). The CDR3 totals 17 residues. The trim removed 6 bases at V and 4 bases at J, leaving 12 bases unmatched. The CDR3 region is CASRAGLPGTGANVLTF. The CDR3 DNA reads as TGTGCCAGTAGAGCGGGACTCCCCGGGACCGGGGCCAACGTCCTGACTTTC.

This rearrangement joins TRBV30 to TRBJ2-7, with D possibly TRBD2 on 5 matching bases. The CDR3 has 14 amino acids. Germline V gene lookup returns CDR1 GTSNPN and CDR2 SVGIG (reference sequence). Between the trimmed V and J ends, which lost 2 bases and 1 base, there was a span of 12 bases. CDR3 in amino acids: CAWSRLATSYEQYF. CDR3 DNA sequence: TGTGCCTGGAGTCGGCTAGCAACTTCCTACGAGCAGTACTTC.

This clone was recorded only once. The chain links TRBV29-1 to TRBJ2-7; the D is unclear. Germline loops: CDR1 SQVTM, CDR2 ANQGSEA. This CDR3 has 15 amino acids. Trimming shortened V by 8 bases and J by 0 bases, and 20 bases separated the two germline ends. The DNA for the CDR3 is TGCAGCCCCGAACTATGCGTTGAAAGCTCCTACGAGCAGTACTTC. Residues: CSPELCVESSYEQYF.

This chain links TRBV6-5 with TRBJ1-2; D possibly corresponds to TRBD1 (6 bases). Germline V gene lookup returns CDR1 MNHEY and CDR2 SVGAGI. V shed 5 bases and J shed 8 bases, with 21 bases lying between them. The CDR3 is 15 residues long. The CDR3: CASSARDTYSPGYTF. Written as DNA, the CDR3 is TGTGCCAGCAGTGCGCGGGACACCTACTCTCCGGGCTACACCTTC.

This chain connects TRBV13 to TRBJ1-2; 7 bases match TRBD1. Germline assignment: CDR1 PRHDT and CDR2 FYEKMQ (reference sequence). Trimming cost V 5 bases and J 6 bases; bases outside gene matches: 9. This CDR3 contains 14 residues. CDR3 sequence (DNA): TGTGCCAGCAGCACTTCCCTAGGGGGCGATGGCTACACCTTC. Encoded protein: CASSTSLGGDGYTF.

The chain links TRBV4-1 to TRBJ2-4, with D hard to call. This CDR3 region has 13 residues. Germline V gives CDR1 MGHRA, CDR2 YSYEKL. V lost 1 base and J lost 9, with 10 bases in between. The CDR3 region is CASSQAEDRIQYF. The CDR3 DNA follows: TGCGCCAGCAGCCAAGCAGAAGACCGCATTCAGTACTTC.